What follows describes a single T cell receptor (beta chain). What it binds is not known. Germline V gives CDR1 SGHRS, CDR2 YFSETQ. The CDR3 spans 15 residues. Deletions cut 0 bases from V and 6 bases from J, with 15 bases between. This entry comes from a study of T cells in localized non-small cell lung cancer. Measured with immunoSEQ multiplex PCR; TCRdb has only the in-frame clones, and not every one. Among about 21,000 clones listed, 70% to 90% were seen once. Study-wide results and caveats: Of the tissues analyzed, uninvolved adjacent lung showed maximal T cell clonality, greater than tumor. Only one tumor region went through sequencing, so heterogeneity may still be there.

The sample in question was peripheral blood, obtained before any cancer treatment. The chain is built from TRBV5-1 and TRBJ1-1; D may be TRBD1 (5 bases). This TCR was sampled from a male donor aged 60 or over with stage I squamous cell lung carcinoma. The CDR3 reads CASSLAGTFVAEAFF. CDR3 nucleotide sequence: TGCGCCAGCAGCTTGGCAGGGACGTTCGTGGCTGAAGCTTTCTTT.